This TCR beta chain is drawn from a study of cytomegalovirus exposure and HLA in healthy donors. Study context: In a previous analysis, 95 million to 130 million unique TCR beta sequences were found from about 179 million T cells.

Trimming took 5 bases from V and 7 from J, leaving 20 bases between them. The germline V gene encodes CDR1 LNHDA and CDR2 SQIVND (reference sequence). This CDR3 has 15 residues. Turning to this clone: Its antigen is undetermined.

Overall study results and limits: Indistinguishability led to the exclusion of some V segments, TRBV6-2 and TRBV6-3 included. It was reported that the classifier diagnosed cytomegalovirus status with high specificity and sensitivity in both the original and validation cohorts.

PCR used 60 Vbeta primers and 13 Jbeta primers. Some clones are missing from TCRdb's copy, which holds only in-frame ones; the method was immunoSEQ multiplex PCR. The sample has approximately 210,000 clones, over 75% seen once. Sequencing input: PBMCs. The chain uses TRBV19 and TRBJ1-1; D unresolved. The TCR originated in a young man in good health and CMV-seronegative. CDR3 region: CASSPGRASAGEAFF. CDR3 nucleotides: TGTGCCAGTAGTCCGGGGAGGGCGTCAGCTGGTGAAGCTTTCTTT.